This TCR beta chain was recorded in a study of T-cell reconstitution after alpha-beta-depleted transplantation in children. Library preparation (for TCRbeta) was performed with unique molecular identifiers. TCRdb ran MiXCR on the PCR reads and lists one entry per CDR3 protein. Of approximately 300,000 distinct CDR3 sequences in the sample, about 9.5% were seen once. Whole-study results and caveats: Expanded graft clones numbering several hundred reportedly gave rise to alpha-beta T cells about two months after transplant.

This clonotype was counted many times. Its specificity is unknown. Germline CDR1 and CDR2: DFQATT and SNEGSKA (reference sequence). V was clipped by 3 bases and J by 9 bases; unmatched bases: 10. The CDR3 consists of 14 residues. The TCR originated in a boy in the first two years of life with acute myeloid leukemia, due to receive a stem cell transplant. Sequenced material: PBMCs, taken before TCRalphabeta/CD19-depleted stem cell transplant. V is TRBV20-1 and J is TRBJ2-1, with 8 bases matching TRBD2. CDR3 sequence: CSASGTRGTGEQFF. The CDR3 coding sequence is TGCAGTGCTAGTGGGACTAGAGGAACGGGTGAGCAGTTCTTC.